The TCR beta chain under discussion was sequenced for a study of blood T cells in healthy people across ages. Through a sample-barcoded 5' primer and a J-beta primer mix, a second PCR was run for roughly 7 to 12 cycles. Each TCR beta cDNA got a 12-nucleotide random molecular identifier. Every sample produced at least 2.5 million CDR3-containing paired-end reads. Via MiXCR, TCRdb re-called the 5' RACE reads, giving one row per CDR3 protein. The sample has approximately 810,000 distinct CDR3 sequences; 29% are singletons. This clonotype has just a few counts. CDR1 and CDR2 from the germline V gene are MNHEY and SVGEGT. The V gene lost 6 bases and the J gene lost 1 base, with 15 bases spanning the gap. CDR3 size: 16 residues.

The chain recombines TRBV6-2 or TRBV6-3 with TRBJ2-2; D call uncertain. The specimen sequenced was blood. The sequence was collected from a woman aged 80 or over in good health. The CDR3: CASRKQGPQNTGELFF. The CDR3 coding sequence is TGTGCCAGCAGAAAACAAGGACCCCAGAACACCGGGGAGCTGTTTTTT.